Presented here are 27 T cell receptor beta chains from one specimen sequenced in a study of T cells expressing NK-cell markers. One entry per CDR3 protein, without DNA, is what TCRdb gives after re-calling the 5' RACE reads. This sample's table reports some 450,000 distinct CDR3 sequences. Sequencing was carried out using blood T cells: a sorted CD56 or NKG2C T cell subset, CD4+ or CD8+ T cells, or bulk PBMC T cells (not recorded which). All receptors come from a woman aged 18 to 75 in good health.

The V call is TRBV7-8, the J call TRBJ2-4; TCRdb returns TRBD2, unconfirmable since there is no DNA. Germline CDR1 SGHVS, CDR2 FQNEAQ. This CDR3 contains 18 residues. CDR3 sequence: CASSRTSGGERAKNIQYF. Complete variable domain (other parts from reference TRBV7-8 and TRBJ2-4): GAGVSQSPRYKVAKRGQDVALRCDPISGHVSLFWYQQALGQGPEFLTYFQNEAQLDKSGLPSDRFFAERPEGSVSTLKIQRTQQEDSAVYLCASSRTSGGERAKNIQYFGAGTRLSVL.

The CDR3 is CASSAGGDRETQYF. The chain combines TRBV7-8 with TRBJ2-5; with no DNA, the TCRdb D assignment of TRBD1 cannot be verified. The CDR3 extends over 14 amino acids. Germline loops: CDR1 SGHVS, CDR2 FQNEAQ. Combining the CDR3 with reference TRBV7-8 and TRBJ2-5 gives the whole variable domain GAGVSQSPRYKVAKRGQDVALRCDPISGHVSLFWYQQALGQGPEFLTYFQNEAQLDKSGLPSDRFFAERPEGSVSTLKIQRTQQEDSAVYLCASSAGGDRETQYFGPGTRLLVL.

The CDR3 here is CASSYTGAATNEKLFF. The V and J genes are TRBV12-3 or TRBV12-4 and TRBJ1-4; the D call from TCRdb, TRBD1, cannot be confirmed without DNA. The CDR3 consists of 16 residues.

The rearrangement uses TRBV3-1 and TRBJ2-5; lacking DNA, the TRBD1 call made by TCRdb goes unchecked. Germline-derived CDR1 and CDR2 are LGHDT and YNNKEL (reference sequence). This CDR3 comprises 14 residues. The chain's CDR3 is CASSHNRESETQYF.

The chain uses TRBV7-2 and TRBJ1-1. CDR1 is SGHTA, CDR2 FQGNSA, per germline. The CDR3 sequence is 14 residues long. CDR3 protein: CASSVSRTSTEAFF.

The CDR3 sequence is CSVESPGRGANVLTF. The chain uses TRBV29-1 and TRBJ2-6; lacking DNA, the TRBD1 call made by TCRdb goes unchecked. This CDR3 spans 15 amino acids. The V gene's germline CDR1 is SQVTM and CDR2 ANQGSEA.

The rearrangement joins TRBV5-1 to TRBJ2-3; TCRdb indicates TRBD1, and absent DNA this call remains unverified. The CDR3 is 15 amino acids. CDR1 is SGHRS and CDR2 is YFSETQ in the germline V gene. CDR3: CASSGLGGRADTQYF.

This chain links TRBV7-2 with TRBJ2-1; as DNA is missing, the TRBD2 call by TCRdb cannot be tested. CDR3 size: 16 residues. CDR1 is SGHTA, CDR2 FQGNSA, per germline. CDR3 loop: CASSPDQRGSYNEQFF.

V gene TRBV11-2 combines with J gene TRBJ2-5; with no DNA, the TCRdb D assignment of TRBD1 cannot be verified. Germline CDR1 and CDR2: SGHAT and FQNNGV. There are 15 residues in the CDR3. The CDR3: CASSLLTALKETQYF.

The chain uses TRBV21-1 and TRBJ2-5; TCRdb names TRBD1, which stays unverified in the absence of DNA. TRBV21-1 counts as a pseudogene. The CDR3 contains 15 residues. The CDR3 protein is CASSQQGAKSETQYF.

The rearrangement joins TRBV9 to TRBJ2-2; lacking DNA, the TRBD1 call made by TCRdb goes unchecked. The CDR3 loop spans 15 amino acids. Germline loops: CDR1 SGDLS, CDR2 YYNGEE. This CDR3 is CASMAGATFTGELFF.

J is TRBJ1-1 and V is TRBV7-9. CDR1 is SEHNR, CDR2 FQNEAQ, per germline (reference sequence). The CDR3 runs to 14 residues. The chain's CDR3 is CASSLQPMNTEAFF.

V and J are TRBV11-3 and TRBJ2-1; absent DNA, TCRdb's TRBD2 call cannot be checked. This CDR3 is built from 14 residues. Per germline, CDR1 SGHNT and CDR2 YENEEA. CDR3 region: CASSYRGGDNEQFF.

The chain recombines TRBV12-3 or TRBV12-4 with TRBJ2-3; the TRBD2 assignment by TCRdb is unverifiable without DNA. The CDR3 is 19 amino acids. The CDR3 loop reads CASSSYLGGKREGRGTQYF.

The chain links TRBV20-1 to TRBJ2-3; TCRdb's D call, TRBD2, is unchecked because there is no DNA. From germline, CDR1 is DFQATT and CDR2 SNEGSKA (reference sequence). The CDR3 length is 17 residues. CDR3 protein: CSARDIFGLAGSDTQYF.

The chain employs TRBV7-9 and TRBJ2-1. CDR1 and CDR2 (germline): SEHNR, FQNEAQ (reference sequence). The CDR3 consists of 15 residues. CDR3 region: CASSFGGSLYNEQFF.

The V call is TRBV5-5, the J call TRBJ2-5; TCRdb's D call of TRBD1 is untestable without DNA. The germline gives CDR1 SGHKS, CDR2 YYEKEE (reference sequence). There are 11 residues in the CDR3. The CDR3 loop is CASSLAWRTDF.

V gene TRBV7-8 combines with J gene TRBJ2-5; TCRdb picks TRBD2, but there is no DNA to check that call. CDR1 is SGHVS and CDR2 is FQNEAQ in the germline V gene. The CDR3 is made up of 15 amino acids. The CDR3 loop is CASSLSPSFQETQYF.

J is TRBJ2-3 and V is TRBV20-1; absent DNA, TCRdb's TRBD1 call cannot be checked. The CDR3 sequence is 13 residues long. Germline CDR1 is DFQATT and CDR2 is SNEGSKA (reference sequence). This CDR3 is CSAPGVSTDTQYF.

The chain links TRBV29-1 to TRBJ2-7. Looked up from germline, CDR1 is SQVTM and CDR2 is ANQGSEA. The CDR3 covers 15 residues. The CDR3 protein is CSVVVTAYGSYEQYF.

This chain uses TRBV10-3 with TRBJ2-3. Germline V gene lookup returns CDR1 ENHRY and CDR2 SYGVKD. This CDR3 has 11 residues. The CDR3 loop is CAISSTDTQYF.

V is TRBV5-1 and J is TRBJ2-7; TCRdb gives TRBD2 as the D gene, but with no DNA this cannot be confirmed. Germline loops: CDR1 SGHRS, CDR2 YFSETQ. CDR3 length equals 16 residues. This chain's CDR3 is CASGEQSGRSSFEQYF.

The chain is built from TRBV5-1 and TRBJ2-7; TCRdb's D call, TRBD2, is unchecked because there is no DNA. Looked up from germline, CDR1 is SGHRS and CDR2 is YFSETQ. This CDR3 region has 16 residues. CDR3 sequence: CASSFATSGRAYEQYF.

This chain joins TRBV20-1 and TRBJ1-1; TCRdb's D call of TRBD1 is untestable without DNA. Germline V gene lookup returns CDR1 DFQATT and CDR2 SNEGSKA (reference sequence). The CDR3 totals 13 residues. The CDR3 reads CSVPGPLNTEAFF.

The chain combines TRBV5-6 with TRBJ2-7; TCRdb lists TRBD1, though no DNA is available to test this call. Germline CDR1 and CDR2: SGHDT and YYEEEE. The CDR3 is 14 residues long. This chain's CDR3 is CASSWGTGTYEQYF.

The chain employs TRBV18 and TRBJ1-2; TCRdb outputs TRBD1, but without DNA this stays unchecked. The length of the CDR3 is 14 residues. Germline CDR1 reads KGHSH; CDR2 reads LQKENI. CDR3 sequence: CASSPSDREDGYTF.

V is TRBV19 and J is TRBJ2-1; the TRBD2 assignment by TCRdb is unverifiable without DNA. Looked up from germline, CDR1 is LNHDA and CDR2 is SQIVND (reference sequence). The CDR3 runs 14 residues. The CDR3 region is CASNSGGAFNEQFF.